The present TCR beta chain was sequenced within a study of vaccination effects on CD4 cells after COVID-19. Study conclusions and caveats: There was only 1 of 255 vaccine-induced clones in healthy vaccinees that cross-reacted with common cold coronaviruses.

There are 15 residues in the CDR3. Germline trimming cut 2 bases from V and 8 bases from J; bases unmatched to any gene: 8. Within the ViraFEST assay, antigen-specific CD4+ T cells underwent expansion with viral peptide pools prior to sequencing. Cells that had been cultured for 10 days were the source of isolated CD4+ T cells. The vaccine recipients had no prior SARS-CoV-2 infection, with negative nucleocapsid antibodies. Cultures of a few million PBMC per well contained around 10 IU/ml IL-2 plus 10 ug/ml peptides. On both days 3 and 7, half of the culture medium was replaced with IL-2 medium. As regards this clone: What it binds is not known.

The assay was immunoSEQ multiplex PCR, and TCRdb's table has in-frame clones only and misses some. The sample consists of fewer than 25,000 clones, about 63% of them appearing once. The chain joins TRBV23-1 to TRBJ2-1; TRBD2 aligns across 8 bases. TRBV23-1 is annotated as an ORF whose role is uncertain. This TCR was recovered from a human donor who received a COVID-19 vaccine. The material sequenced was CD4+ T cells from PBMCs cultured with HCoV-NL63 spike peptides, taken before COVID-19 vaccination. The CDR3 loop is CASSQQRERFHEQFF. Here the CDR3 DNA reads TGCGCCAGCAGTCAACAGCGGGAGAGGTTCCATGAGCAGTTCTTC.